The sequence of this TCR beta chain was determined in a study of regulatory T cells in long-lasting Graves disease (dated by TCRdb to about 2021). A note on the overall study: In the newly diagnosed Graves' disease group, patients had been taking antithyroid drugs for less than 3 months. This study used TCR sequencing and RNA sequencing of peripheral blood to compare persistent Graves' disease patients against newly diagnosed Graves' disease patients. The study took place in China and was registered as a clinical trial. A total of about 33 samples underwent TCR sequencing, from some 13 patients with persistent Graves' disease and around 20 patients with newly diagnosed Graves' disease. Paper-wide results and their limitations: Compared with newly diagnosed patients, persistent Graves' disease patients had lower TCR Shannon entropy and fewer highly expanded clones, which suggests clonal expansion. As a limitation, the authors acknowledged that the small sample size may reduce accuracy. Because the primary lesion, thyroid tissue, could not be accessed, the study looked at peripheral blood alone. Preferential use of TRBV28, TRBJ1-2 and TRBJ2-5 was observed in persistent disease, whereas TRBV20-1 and TRBJ2-1 were favored in newly diagnosed disease. Only the TCR beta chain was sequenced and analyzed. A larger number of public clonotypes was shared among persistent patients (around 2,500) than among newly diagnosed patients (around 870).

Reading from cysteine to phenylalanine, the CDR3 counts 14 amino acids. The read is trimmed to its CDR3 DNA, 42 bases read in frame from base 1. The germline V gene sets CDR1 to MDHEN and CDR2 to SYDVKM. Compared with germline, V lacks 6 bases and J lacks 9 bases; bases without a gene match: 11. The sample's time point label, decoded: newly diagnosed GD, antithyroid drugs for less than 3 months. For both TCR sequencing and RNA sequencing, RNA was extracted from PBMCs in TRIzol. The diagnosis of Graves' disease followed American Thyroid Association guidelines. The patients came from an endocrinology department in Xi'an, China. Each patient gave 7.5 to 10 milliliters of peripheral blood, collected in an EDTA anticoagulant tube. Ficoll Paque Plus density gradient separation was used to isolate PBMCs, and no further T cell sorting was done. An Agilent 2100 Bioanalyzer and agarose gel were used to assess RNA quality, and a NanoDrop 2000 was used to measure RNA concentration.

With regard to this clonotype: Its antigen is not yet known. A much larger clonotype is one base distant, so this may be a read error.

Preparation of the library involved multiplex PCR. The sequencer listed for this sample is Illumina HiSeq 4000. To build TCR beta libraries, CDR3 regions were amplified by Arm-PCR using iRepertoire HTBI primers. Before sequencing, the PCR products underwent gel purification. Processing in the source paper ran as follows. Gene usage analysis of CDR3 amino acid clonotypes used the 60 to 80 TRBV and around 13 TRBJ segments found across samples. COPE and FqMerger were used to merge the filtered high-quality paired reads into contigs. BLAST was used to align contigs to IMGT TRBV, TRBD and TRBJ reference genes, and CDR3 was defined according to IMGT. Highly expanded clones were defined as clonotypes with a frequency above 0.1%. Shannon entropy served as the measure of repertoire diversity, while the Gini coefficient captured V-J evenness. Public clonotypes were defined as clonotypes shared by more than one individual. TCRdb ran its own pipeline on the public reads, namely fastp trimming at Q25 and MiXCR clone calling, and kept in-frame beta chains. Rows merge per CDR3 protein into single entries with the most common DNA and genes. Clone size and V and J calls follow TCRdb, not the original study. For this sample the table gives some 410,000 distinct CDR3 sequences, of which over 15% were detected only once. Roughly a tenth of the sample is in the top ten clones.

These sequences were also reported in another study, on T cells in Graves' hyperthyroidism and ophthalmopathy. As described in the second report: Stable Graves' hyperthyroidism was defined as the absence of progression to ophthalmopathy over 18 months of follow-up. The hyperthyroidism patients were between 18 and 65 years old and newly diagnosed, with a disease duration of less than 2 months. Any patient with an uncontrolled infection, another autoimmune disease, pregnancy or lactation was excluded. Diagnoses were based on clinical symptoms, serum thyroxine and TRAb, thyroid ultrasound and orbital computed tomography. The first round of RT-PCR for the TCR CDR3 was performed with the HTBI primer set and the Qiagen OneStep RT-PCR kit. Most expanded thyroid clonotypes (frequency above 0.001) were also detected in blood, suggesting blood repertoires may reflect thyroid immune responses. A 13 V-J signature model separated ophthalmopathy from stable hyperthyroidism, with approximately 87% sensitivity and 81.08% specificity in cross-validation and 80%/75% in testing. In validation, the model predicted progression to ophthalmopathy with roughly 66% sensitivity and around 72% specificity, a median of about six months before onset. TCR V-J signatures able to tell the groups apart were searched for in a discovery cohort of 95 or so patients, of whom about 40 had Graves' ophthalmopathy and 57 had stable Graves' hyperthyroidism. An independent validation cohort of under 20 hyperthyroidism patients and about 16 patients who later progressed to ophthalmopathy tested prospective prediction of ophthalmopathy. The roughly 94 discovery patients were randomly divided into training and test sets at a 7:3 ratio. In several Graves' hyperthyroidism patients, the study also compared T-cell repertoires from thyroid tissue with T-cell repertoires from blood. Following sampling, methimazole starting at 30 mg daily was given to hyperthyroidism patients, and high-dose intravenous methylprednisolone was given to ophthalmopathy patients. A second multiplex PCR round built the libraries, followed by size selection and purification. Paired-end sequencing of the libraries was performed with 100 bp reads on an Illumina HiSeq2000. Raw data were processed with SOAPnuke, discarding reads with adapters, uncalled bases, mean Phred below 15, or no exact constant-primer or identifier match. COPE v1.2.5 was used to merge the high-quality paired reads, and each unique nucleotide sequence was defined as a clonotype. Clonotypes were aligned to IMGT TRBV, TRBD and TRBJ reference segments using MiTCR v1.1. Analysis was restricted to V-J combinations with a frequency above 0.0001, which covered approximately 99% of repertoires. A TCS score was defined as the ratio of F50 (clonal expansion) to E x V (chaos), with BLOSUM62-based TCRdist applied between CDR3 peptides within each V-J. Welch's t-statistics and random forest reduced 450 to 600 V-J features to about 13, which were used in a naive Bayes classifier (R e1071). Sample size was not statistically predetermined, and blinding of investigators to group allocation was not performed. TCR Vbeta CDR3 sequencing of some 140 peripheral blood samples (around 45 ophthalmopathy, about 80 hyperthyroidism and some 17 progressor patients) is reported in the paper.

The starting material was peripheral blood mononuclear cells (PBMCs), obtained at new diagnosis, from a patient treated with antithyroid drugs. The clonotype originates from a woman between 25 and 40 years old with Graves disease. Donor details come from another sample of the same person, matched by shared clones. This sequence uses TRBV28 and TRBJ1-5, with TRBD1 identical over 7 junction bases. The DNA sequence is TGTGCCAGCAGCAGGGGGGCAGGGCTCCGGCCCCAGCATTTT. Translated, this is CASSRGAGLRPQHF. The entire variable domain, with the stretches around the CDR3 drawn from the reference TRBV28 and TRBJ1-5 proteins, is DVKVTQSSRYLVKRTGEKVFLECVQDMDHENMFWYRQDPGLGLRLIYFSYDVKMKEKGDIPEGYSVSREKKERFSLILESASTNQTSMYLCASSRGAGLRPQHFGDGTRLSIL.